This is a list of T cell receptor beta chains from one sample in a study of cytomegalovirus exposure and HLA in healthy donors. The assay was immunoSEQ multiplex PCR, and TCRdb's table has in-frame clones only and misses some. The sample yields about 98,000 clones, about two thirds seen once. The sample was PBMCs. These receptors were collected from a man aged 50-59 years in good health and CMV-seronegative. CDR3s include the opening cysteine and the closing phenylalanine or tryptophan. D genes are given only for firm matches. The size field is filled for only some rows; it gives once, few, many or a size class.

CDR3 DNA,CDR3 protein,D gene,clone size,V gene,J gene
TGTGCCAGTAAACTAGCGGGAGGGTACGAGCAGTACTTC,CASKLAGGYEQYF,TRBD2,.,TRBV19,TRBJ2-7
TGTGCCAGCAGCTTGAGTGTGGATCAGCCCCAGCATTTT,CASSLSVDQPQHF,.,few,TRBV7-9,TRBJ1-5
TGTGCCAGTAGTCGACAGGAGACCTCTGGGGCCAACGTCCTGACTTTC,CASSRQETSGANVLTF,.,few,TRBV19,TRBJ2-6
TGTGCCAGAACCTTCTGCAGTGGGACTAGCGGGGCTTACGGTGAGGAGACCCAGTACTTC,CARTFCSGTSGAYGEETQYF,.,.,TRBV7-5,TRBJ2-5
TGTGCCAGCAGTGATGGCGGTAATAGCAATCAGCCCCAGCATTTT,CASSDGGNSNQPQHF,.,.,TRBV6-1,TRBJ1-5
TGTGCCAGCAGCCTCGGGGGGGACTATGGCTACACCTTC,CASSLGGDYGYTF,.,.,TRBV11-2,TRBJ1-2
TGTGCCAGCAGCTTCCAACTAGCGGTTACCTACGAGCAGTACTTC,CASSFQLAVTYEQYF,TRBD2,.,TRBV5-5,TRBJ2-7
TGTGCCAGCAGAAATACTAGTGGCTACACCTTC,CASRNTSGYTF,.,.,TRBV7-9,TRBJ1-2
TGTGCTAGTGGGGTGACAGGGGACGGCACTGAAGCTTTCTTT,CASGVTGDGTEAFF,TRBD1,.,TRBV12-5,TRBJ1-1
TGTGCCATCAAGGGCCTCGCGGGCACCGGGGAGCTGTTTTTT,CAIKGLAGTGELFF,.,.,TRBV10-3,TRBJ2-2
TGTGCCAGCAGTTACTCGCGGTCGTTTGAAGCTTTCTTT,CASSYSRSFEAFF,.,once,TRBV6-5,TRBJ1-1
TGCGCCAGCAGCCAAGAAGGCGGACTAGCATCCGGGGAGCTGTTTTTT,CASSQEGGLASGELFF,TRBD2,.,TRBV4-1,TRBJ2-2
TGTGCCAGCAGTTACTCGGCGCAGGCGGCTTTCTTT,CASSYSAQAAFF,.,.,TRBV6-6,TRBJ1-1
TGTGCCAGCAGCTCAGACAGCTCCTACGAGCAGTACTTC,CASSSDSSYEQYF,.,.,TRBV6-6,TRBJ2-7
TGTGCCATCAGTGACCGAGGACAGCTCTACGAGCAGTACTTC,CAISDRGQLYEQYF,.,few,TRBV10-3,TRBJ2-7
TGTGCCAGCAGTTTAACCAGTACGGGGGGAAACACCATATATTTT,CASSLTSTGGNTIYF,.,.,TRBV27,TRBJ1-3
TGTGCCAGCAGCTATCGACAGGGTGGTGGTGGCTACACCTTC,CASSYRQGGGGYTF,TRBD1,.,TRBV7-2,TRBJ1-2
TGCGCCAGCAGCCTAGCGGAGCCCTCCTACAATGAGCAGTTCTTC,CASSLAEPSYNEQFF,TRBD2,.,TRBV5-1,TRBJ2-1
TGTGCCAGCAGCCCAGACAGGGGAGGTACCGGGGAGCTGTTTTTT,CASSPDRGGTGELFF,TRBD1,once,TRBV7-9,TRBJ2-2
TGCGCCAGCAGTGAGACCAGATACAATGAGCAGTTCTTC,CASSETRYNEQFF,.,.,TRBV10-1,TRBJ2-1
TGTGCCAGCAGCGGGGGGGGCGGTCCCCAAGAGACCCAGTACTTC,CASSGGGGPQETQYF,.,few,TRBV9,TRBJ2-5
TGTGCCAGTAGTATGGCAGTACATCAGCCCCAGCATTTT,CASSMAVHQPQHF,.,once,TRBV19,TRBJ1-5
TGTGCCAGCAGCTCCGACAGTCCGGTCGAGCAGTACTTC,CASSSDSPVEQYF,.,.,TRBV7-9,TRBJ2-7
TGTGCCAGTCGACGGGGACAGTCAGCTAACTATGGCTACACCTTC,CASRRGQSANYGYTF,TRBD1,.,TRBV19,TRBJ1-2
TGTGCCAGCAGCCAACCCACAGGGAGATCCTACAATGAGCAGTTCTTC,CASSQPTGRSYNEQFF,.,.,TRBV7-8,TRBJ2-1
TGTGCCAGCAGTGAAGGTCGCAGGATGAACACTGAAGCTTTCTTT,CASSEGRRMNTEAFF,.,.,TRBV25-1,TRBJ1-1
TGTGCCAGCAGCACCCGGGACAGCTCCTATGGCTACACCTTC,CASSTRDSSYGYTF,TRBD1,.,TRBV7-6,TRBJ1-2
TGTGCCAGCAGGAGGGACTCAGCCTACGAGCAGTACTTC,CASRRDSAYEQYF,.,.,TRBV27,TRBJ2-7
TGTGCCAGCGGTAACTGGGGGGGGACTGAAGCTTTCTTT,CASGNWGGTEAFF,.,.,TRBV6-6,TRBJ1-1
TGTGCCAGCAGGCCCTCTAGCGGGAGAGTCCACGAGCAGTACTTC,CASRPSSGRVHEQYF,TRBD2,.,TRBV5-4,TRBJ2-7
TGTGCCAGCAGCGTAGCCAGCGGGGGGCCACGCCTAGGTGAGCAGTTCTTC,CASSVASGGPRLGEQFF,TRBD2,.,TRBV9,TRBJ2-1
TGTGCCAGCAGCTTCCTGGCAGGGGGCGGCTACGAGCAGTACTTC,CASSFLAGGGYEQYF,TRBD1,.,TRBV7-9,TRBJ2-7
TGTGCCAGCGGTGGGAGCGGGAGGTACCCTGCCTACAATGAGCAGTTCTTC,CASGGSGRYPAYNEQFF,TRBD2,.,TRBV9,TRBJ2-1
TGTGCCAGCAGCCCCTCCGGCGAGGGAATGGATCAGCCCCAGCATTTT,CASSPSGEGMDQPQHF,.,few,TRBV28,TRBJ1-5
TGCGCCAGCAGCTGGGGACAGGGGCAAGAGACCCAGTACTTC,CASSWGQGQETQYF,TRBD1,.,TRBV5-1,TRBJ2-5
TGCGCCAGCAGCCAAGATTTGGGCCGCGTGGGTCATGAGCAGTTCTTC,CASSQDLGRVGHEQFF,.,.,TRBV4-1,TRBJ2-1
TGCAGCGTTGCCGGGCCGGGAGAGCAGTACTTC,CSVAGPGEQYF,.,once,TRBV29-1,TRBJ2-7
TGTGCCAGCAGCCGGGGACAGGGCAATCAGCCCCAGCATTTT,CASSRGQGNQPQHF,TRBD1,.,TRBV28,TRBJ1-5
TGTGCCAGCAGCTTAGTGCGGGGGCCCTCCTACGAGCAGTACTTC,CASSLVRGPSYEQYF,.,.,TRBV7-9,TRBJ2-7
TGTGCCATCAGAAAAGAAGAAGACAGGCTAGCCAAAAACATTCAGTACTTC,CAIRKEEDRLAKNIQYF,.,.,TRBV10-3,TRBJ2-4
TGCGCCAGCAGCTTGGGGGACAGGGATCAGGACGAGCAGTACTTC,CASSLGDRDQDEQYF,TRBD1,.,TRBV5-1,TRBJ2-7
TGTGCCAGCTCACCGCGCTGGGACAGCCAAGAGACCCAGTACTTC,CASSPRWDSQETQYF,TRBD1,.,TRBV18,TRBJ2-5
TGTGCCAGCAGTAAAAGACAGGGAGAAGCTTTCTTT,CASSKRQGEAFF,TRBD1,once,TRBV6-5,TRBJ1-1
TGTGCCAGCAGCGAGGGGGAGATCCCTAGAGGCTACACCTTC,CASSEGEIPRGYTF,.,.,TRBV6-5,TRBJ1-2
TGTGCCAGCAGTACGCCGGGGGGGCCCTACGAGCAGTACTTC,CASSTPGGPYEQYF,TRBD2,.,TRBV11-2,TRBJ2-7
TGTGCCAGCTACTCCGGGGGGCGGGGGGCCGCAGAGACCCAGTACTTC,CASYSGGRGAAETQYF,TRBD2,.,TRBV2,TRBJ2-5
TGTGCCAGCAGCGGCGGACGGGGGGTCTCCTACAATGAGCAGTTCTTC,CASSGGRGVSYNEQFF,TRBD2,.,TRBV7-3,TRBJ2-1
TGTGCCAGCAGCTTTGGGCAGGGGTCCTTTAGGGCTTTCTTT,CASSFGQGSFRAFF,.,.,TRBV11-2,TRBJ1-1